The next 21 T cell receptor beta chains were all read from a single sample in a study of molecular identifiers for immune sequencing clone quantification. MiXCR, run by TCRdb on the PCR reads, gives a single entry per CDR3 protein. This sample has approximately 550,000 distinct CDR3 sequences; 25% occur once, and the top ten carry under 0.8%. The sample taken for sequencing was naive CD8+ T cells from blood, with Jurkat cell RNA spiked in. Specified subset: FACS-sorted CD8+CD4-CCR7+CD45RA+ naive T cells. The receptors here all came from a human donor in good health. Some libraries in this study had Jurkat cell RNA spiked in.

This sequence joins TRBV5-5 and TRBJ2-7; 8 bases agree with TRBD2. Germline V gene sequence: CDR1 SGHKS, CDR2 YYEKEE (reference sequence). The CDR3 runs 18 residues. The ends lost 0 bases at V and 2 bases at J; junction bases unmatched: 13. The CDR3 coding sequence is TGTGCCAGCAGCTTGGCCGCAGTCGACGGGACTAGTCCCTACGAGCAGTACTTC. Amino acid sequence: CASSLAAVDGTSPYEQYF.

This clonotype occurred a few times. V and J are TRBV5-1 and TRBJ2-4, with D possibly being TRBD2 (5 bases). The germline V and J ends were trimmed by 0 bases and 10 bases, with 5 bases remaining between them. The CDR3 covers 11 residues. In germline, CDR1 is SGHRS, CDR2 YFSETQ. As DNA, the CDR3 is TGCGCCAGCAGCTTGGGCGGGATTCAGTACTTC. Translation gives CASSLGGIQYF.

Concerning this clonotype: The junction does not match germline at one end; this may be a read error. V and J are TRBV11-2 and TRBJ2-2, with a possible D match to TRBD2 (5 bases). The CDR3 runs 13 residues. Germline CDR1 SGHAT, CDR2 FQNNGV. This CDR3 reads CASSFSLTGELVF. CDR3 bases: TGTGCCAGCAGCTTTAGTTTGACCGGGGAGCTGGTTTTT.

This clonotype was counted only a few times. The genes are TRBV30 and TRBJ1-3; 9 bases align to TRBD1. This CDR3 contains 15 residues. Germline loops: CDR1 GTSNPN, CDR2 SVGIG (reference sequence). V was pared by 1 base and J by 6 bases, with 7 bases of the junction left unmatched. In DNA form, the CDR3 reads TGTGCCTGGAGTGGACAGGGGGGAAGGGTAAACACCATATATTTT. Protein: CAWSGQGGRVNTIYF.

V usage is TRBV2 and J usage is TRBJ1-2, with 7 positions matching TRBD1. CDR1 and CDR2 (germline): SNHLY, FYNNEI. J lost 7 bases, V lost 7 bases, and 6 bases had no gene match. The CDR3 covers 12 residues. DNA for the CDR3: TGTGCCAGCACGACAACAGGGGCTGGCTACACCTTC. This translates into CASTTTGAGYTF.

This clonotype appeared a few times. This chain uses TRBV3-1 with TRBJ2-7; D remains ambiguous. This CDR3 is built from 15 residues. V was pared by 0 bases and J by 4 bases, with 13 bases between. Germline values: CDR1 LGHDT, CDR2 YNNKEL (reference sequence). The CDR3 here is CASSQDSGPVYEQYF. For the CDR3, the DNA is TGTGCCAGCAGCCAAGATAGTGGGCCCGTATACGAGCAGTACTTC.

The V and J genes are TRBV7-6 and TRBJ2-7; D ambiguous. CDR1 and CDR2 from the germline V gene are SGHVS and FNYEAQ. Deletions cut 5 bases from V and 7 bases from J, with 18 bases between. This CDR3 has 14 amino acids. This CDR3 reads CASSPSLVTREQYF. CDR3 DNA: TGTGCCAGCAGCCCGTCGTTAGTGACCCGGGAGCAGTACTTC. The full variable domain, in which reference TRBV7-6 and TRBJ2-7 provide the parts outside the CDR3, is GAGVSQSPRYKVTKRGQDVALRCDPISGHVSLYWYRQALGQGPEFLTYFNYEAQQDKSGLPNDRFSAERPEGSISTLTIQRTEQRDSAMYRCASSPSLVTREQYFGPGTRLTVT.

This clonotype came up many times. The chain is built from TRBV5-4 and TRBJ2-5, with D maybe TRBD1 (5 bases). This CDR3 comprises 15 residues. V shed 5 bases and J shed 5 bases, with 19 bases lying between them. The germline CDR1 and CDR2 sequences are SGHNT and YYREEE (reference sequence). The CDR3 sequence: CASRSIGHNFETQYF. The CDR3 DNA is TGTGCCAGCAGATCGATAGGACACAACTTCGAGACCCAGTACTTC.

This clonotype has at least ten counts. CDR3 residues: CAWSVDSMNTEAFF. The CDR3 DNA is TGTGCCTGGAGTGTGGATTCCATGAACACTGAAGCTTTCTTT. V is TRBV30 and J is TRBJ1-1; D is unclear. Germline values: CDR1 GTSNPN, CDR2 SVGIG (reference sequence). The CDR3 length is 14 residues. Trimming cost V 0 bases and J 0 bases, with 8 bases left between them. Drawing the rest from reference TRBV30 and TRBJ1-1, the complete variable domain is SQTIHQWPATLVQPVGSPLSLECTVEGTSNPNLYWYRQAAGRGLQLLFYSVGIGQISSEVPQNLSASRPQDRQFILSSKKLLLSDSGFYLCAWSVDSMNTEAFFGQGTRLTVV.

This CDR3 is CASSMSSGGAGETQYF. The CDR3 DNA reads TGTGCCAGTAGTATGAGCTCGGGGGGCGCCGGAGAGACCCAGTACTTC. The V and J genes are TRBV19 and TRBJ2-5; maybe TRBD2 (7 bases). Trimming removed 3 bases at V and 4 bases at J, with 18 bases between. The CDR3 runs 16 residues. Germline CDR1 is LNHDA and CDR2 is SQIVND (reference sequence).

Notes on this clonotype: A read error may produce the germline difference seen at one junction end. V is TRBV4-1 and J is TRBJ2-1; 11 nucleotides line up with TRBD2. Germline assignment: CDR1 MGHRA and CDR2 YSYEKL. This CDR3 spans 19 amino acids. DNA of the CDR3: TGCGCCAGCAGCCAAGAACTAGCGGGAGACCCCCTCTCCTACAATGGGCAGTTCTTC. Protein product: CASSQELAGDPLSYNGQFF.

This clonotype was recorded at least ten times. CDR3 protein: CSVRSGLGNEQFF. As DNA, the CDR3 is TGCAGCGTTCGGAGCGGGTTGGGGAATGAGCAGTTCTTC. The V and J genes are TRBV29-1 and TRBJ2-1; weak D call: TRBD2 (6 bases). The CDR3 consists of 13 residues. Per the germline V gene, CDR1 is SQVTM and CDR2 is ANQGSEA. V lost 5 bases and J 7 bases, leaving 15 bases between the germline ends.

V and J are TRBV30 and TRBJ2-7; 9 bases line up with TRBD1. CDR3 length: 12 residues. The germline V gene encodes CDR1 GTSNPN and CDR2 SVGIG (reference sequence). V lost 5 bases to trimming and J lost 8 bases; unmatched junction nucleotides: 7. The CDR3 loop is CAWGGQGGKQYF. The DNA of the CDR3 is TGTGCCTGGGGGGGACAGGGTGGCAAGCAGTACTTC.

In nucleotides, the CDR3 is TGTGCCAGCAGCCGAAACATCCCGGGGGGAAACCAAGAGACCCAGTACTTC. This codes for CASSRNIPGGNQETQYF. V and J are TRBV7-6 and TRBJ2-5; TRBD2 aligns across 7 bases. Germline values: CDR1 SGHVS, CDR2 FNYEAQ. Trimming took 5 bases from V and 0 from J; bases not matched to a gene: 12. CDR3 length: 17 amino acids.

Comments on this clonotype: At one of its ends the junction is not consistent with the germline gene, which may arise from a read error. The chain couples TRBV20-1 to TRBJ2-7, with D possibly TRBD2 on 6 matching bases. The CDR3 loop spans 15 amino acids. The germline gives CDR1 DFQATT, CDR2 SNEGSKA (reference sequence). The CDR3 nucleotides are TGCAGTGCTAGCCCTGAAACCGGGAGTAGGTACGGGCAGTACTTC. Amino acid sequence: CSASPETGSRYGQYF.

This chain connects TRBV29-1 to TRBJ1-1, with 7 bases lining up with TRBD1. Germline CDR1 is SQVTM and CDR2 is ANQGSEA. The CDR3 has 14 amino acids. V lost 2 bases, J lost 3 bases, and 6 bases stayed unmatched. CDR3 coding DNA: TGCAGCGTTGAAACCCGGACAGGAGACACTGAAGCTTTCTTT. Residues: CSVETRTGDTEAFF.

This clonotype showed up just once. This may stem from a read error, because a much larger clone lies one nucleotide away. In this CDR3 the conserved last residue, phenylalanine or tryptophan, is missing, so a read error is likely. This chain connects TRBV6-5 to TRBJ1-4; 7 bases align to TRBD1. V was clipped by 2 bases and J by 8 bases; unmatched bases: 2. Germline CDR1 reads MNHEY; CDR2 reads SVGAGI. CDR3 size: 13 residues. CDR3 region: CASSYGTAEKLFV. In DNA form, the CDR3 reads TGTGCCAGCAGTTACGGGACAGCCGAAAAACTGTTTGTT.

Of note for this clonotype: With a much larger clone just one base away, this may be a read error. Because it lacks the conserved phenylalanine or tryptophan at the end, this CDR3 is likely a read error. The CDR3 reads CASSPIQGEAFS. The DNA for the CDR3 is TGTGCCAGCAGCCCAATCCAGGGCGAAGCTTTCTCT. This rearrangement joins TRBV7-9 to TRBJ1-1; TRBD1 might be the D (5 bases). With 5 bases removed from V and 8 bases from J, the gap between germline ends came to 12 bases. CDR1 and CDR2 from the germline V gene are SEHNR and FQNEAQ (reference sequence). There are 12 residues in the CDR3.

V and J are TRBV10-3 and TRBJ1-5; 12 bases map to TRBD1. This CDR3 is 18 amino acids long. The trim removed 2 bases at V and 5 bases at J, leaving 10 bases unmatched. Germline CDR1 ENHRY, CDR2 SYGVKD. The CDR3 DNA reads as TGTGCCATCAGTGAGGACCGGGACAGGGGGCGGGAGGATCAGCCCCAGCATTTT. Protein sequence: CAISEDRDRGREDQPQHF.

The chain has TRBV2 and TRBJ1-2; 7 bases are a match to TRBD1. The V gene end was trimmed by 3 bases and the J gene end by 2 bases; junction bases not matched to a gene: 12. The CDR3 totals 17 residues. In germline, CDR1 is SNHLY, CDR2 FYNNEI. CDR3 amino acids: CASSDVGTEYLNYGYTF. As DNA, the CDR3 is TGTGCCAGCAGTGATGTTGGGACAGAGTATCTCAACTATGGCTACACCTTC.

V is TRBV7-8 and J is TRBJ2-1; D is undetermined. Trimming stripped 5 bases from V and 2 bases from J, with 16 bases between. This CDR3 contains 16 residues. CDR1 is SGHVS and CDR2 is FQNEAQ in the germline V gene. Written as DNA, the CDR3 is TGTGCCAGCAGCCCGAGTCGGATCGGTACCTACAATGAGCAGTTCTTC. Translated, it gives CASSPSRIGTYNEQFF.